A selection of T cell receptor beta chains follows, all from one sample in a study of T cell responses to AZD1222 COVID-19 vaccine. The data were produced by immunoSEQ multiplex PCR, yet TCRdb's version contains in-frame clones alone and is incomplete. The repertoire holds more than 150,000 clones, with approximately 90% as singletons. Sequenced here: peripheral blood, sampled after recovery from COVID-19. The receptors shown here come from an adult who had recovered from COVID-19. The CDR3 runs from the conserved cysteine through the conserved F or W. D genes are given only for firm matches. Clone size is stated in some rows and not others, as once, few, many or a class when expanded.

D: NA; size: NA; V: TRBV9; J: TRBJ2-2; DNA: TGTGCCAGCAGCGTAGCCCCAACCGGGGAGCTGTTTTTT; CDR3: CASSVAPTGELFF
D: TRBD2; size: NA; V: TRBV7-2; J: TRBJ2-1; DNA: TGTGCCAGCAGCTCGCGGGGGGCTCTCTACAATGAGCAGTTCTTC; CDR3: CASSSRGALYNEQFF
D: TRBD1; size: NA; V: TRBV9; J: TRBJ2-1; DNA: TGTGCCAGCAGCGAACAGGACAGGGGCTACAATGAGCAGTTCTTC; CDR3: CASSEQDRGYNEQFF
D: NA; size: NA; V: TRBV18; J: TRBJ1-2; DNA: TGTGCCAGCTCACCTGGGTCCGGTAACTATGGCTACACCTTC; CDR3: CASSPGSGNYGYTF
D: NA; size: NA; V: TRBV7-3; J: TRBJ2-7; DNA: TGTGCCAGCAGCTTAAGCGGCGGGCCCTCCTACGAGCAGTACTTC; CDR3: CASSLSGGPSYEQYF
D: NA; size: NA; V: TRBV27; J: TRBJ2-2; DNA: TGTGCCAGCAGGAGGACAGCGACCGGGGAGCTGTTTTTT; CDR3: CASRRTATGELFF
D: NA; size: NA; V: TRBV6-9; J: TRBJ1-1; DNA: TGTGCCAGCAGTTATCTTTGGGGGGTGAACACTGAAGCTTTCTTT; CDR3: CASSYLWGVNTEAFF
D: TRBD1; size: once; V: TRBV6-2/TRBV6-3; J: TRBJ1-1; DNA: TGTGCCAGCAGCACTCAATGGACAGGGGATTCGTTTGGTGAAGCTTTCTTT; CDR3: CASSTQWTGDSFGEAFF
D: TRBD1; size: NA; V: TRBV7-9; J: TRBJ1-1; DNA: TGTGCCAGCAGCGGCGACAGGGGTTTCACTGAAGCTTTCTTT; CDR3: CASSGDRGFTEAFF
D: TRBD1; size: few; V: TRBV9; J: TRBJ1-2; DNA: TGTGCCAGCAGCGTAGCCGGGACAGGCGCCTCGGGAGGTGGCTACACCTTC; CDR3: CASSVAGTGASGGGYTF
D: TRBD1; size: NA; V: TRBV6-5; J: TRBJ1-5; DNA: TGTGCCAGCGGAGGACAGGGTGGCAATCAGCCCCAGCATTTT; CDR3: CASGGQGGNQPQHF
D: NA; size: NA; V: TRBV5-4; J: TRBJ1-2; DNA: TGTGCCAGCAGCAAGCGGGCGGCCTATGGCTACACCTTC; CDR3: CASSKRAAYGYTF
D: TRBD1; size: NA; V: TRBV10-2; J: TRBJ2-5; DNA: TGCGCCAGCAGGGGAACCGGGACAGGCCTAGGAGAGACCCAGTACTTC; CDR3: CASRGTGTGLGETQYF
D: NA; size: NA; V: TRBV29-1; J: TRBJ1-4; DNA: TGCAGCGTGGGGATCAGGGGTAATGAAAAACTGTTTTTT; CDR3: CSVGIRGNEKLFF
D: TRBD1; size: NA; V: TRBV13; J: TRBJ1-2; DNA: TGTGCCAGCAGTCCACAGGGGCCGGGGTACTATGGCTACACCTTC; CDR3: CASSPQGPGYYGYTF
D: NA; size: once; V: TRBV5-1; J: TRBJ1-2; DNA: TGCGCCAGCAGCTTGATCGGGTCCGGAGGGTCCCCGGCAGGCTACACCTTC; CDR3: CASSLIGSGGSPAGYTF
D: NA; size: NA; V: TRBV7-6; J: TRBJ2-1; DNA: TGTGCCAGCAGCTTAGCGGACGGCTCCTACAATGAGCAGTTCTTC; CDR3: CASSLADGSYNEQFF
D: NA; size: NA; V: TRBV28; J: TRBJ1-4; DNA: TGTGCCAGCAGTTTTAATGAAAAACTGTTTTTT; CDR3: CASSFNEKLFF
D: NA; size: NA; V: TRBV7-2; J: TRBJ1-5; DNA: TGTGCCAGCAGCTTACTCTATCAGCCCCAGCATTTT; CDR3: CASSLLYQPQHF
D: NA; size: NA; V: TRBV10-3; J: TRBJ2-4; DNA: TGTGCCATCAGTGAGGCCGGGACCTTCAGGGACATTCAGTACTTC; CDR3: CAISEAGTFRDIQYF
D: NA; size: NA; V: TRBV5-1; J: TRBJ2-3; DNA: TGCGCCAGCAGCGTAAATCAGGGGTCTAGCACAGATACGCAGTATTTT; CDR3: CASSVNQGSSTDTQYF
D: NA; size: NA; V: TRBV19; J: TRBJ1-2; DNA: TGTGCCAGTACCGAAAAGGTCAGGGGAAGGAGAGGCTACACCTTC; CDR3: CASTEKVRGRRGYTF
D: TRBD1; size: NA; V: TRBV10-3; J: TRBJ1-1; DNA: TGTGCCATCAGCTACAGGGACAGCAAAGACACTGAAGCTTTCTTT; CDR3: CAISYRDSKDTEAFF
D: NA; size: NA; V: TRBV5-1; J: TRBJ1-2; DNA: TGCGCCAGCAGCTTACACAGCAGCACCTATGGCTACACCTTC; CDR3: CASSLHSSTYGYTF
D: NA; size: NA; V: TRBV28; J: TRBJ2-3; DNA: TGTGCCAGCAGTCCCCCCGGGGTGGACACAGATACGCAGTATTTT; CDR3: CASSPPGVDTDTQYF
D: NA; size: NA; V: TRBV27; J: TRBJ1-1; DNA: TGTGTCAGCAGTTTATTGAAGAACACTGAAGCTTTCTTT; CDR3: CVSSLLKNTEAFF
D: TRBD2; size: NA; V: TRBV7-2; J: TRBJ2-7; DNA: TGTGCCAGCAGCCCCCCCGGGACTAGTCGCGGCGAGCAGTACTTC; CDR3: CASSPPGTSRGEQYF
D: NA; size: NA; V: TRBV5-6; J: TRBJ2-7; DNA: TGTGCCAGTAACATTGCAGGAATATCCTACGAGCAGTACTTC; CDR3: CASNIAGISYEQYF
D: TRBD1; size: NA; V: TRBV9; J: TRBJ1-1; DNA: TGTGCCAGCAGCGCCGGGACAGGGACGAGGAACACTGAAGCTTTCTTT; CDR3: CASSAGTGTRNTEAFF
D: NA; size: NA; V: TRBV28; J: TRBJ1-1; DNA: TGTGCCAGCAGTTTACTGGAGGCGGGTCTGAACACTGAAGCTTTCTTT; CDR3: CASSLLEAGLNTEAFF
D: NA; size: NA; V: TRBV7-2; J: TRBJ1-5; DNA: TGTGCCAGCAGCTTAACCGGAGGAGGCAATCAGCCCCAGCATTTT; CDR3: CASSLTGGGNQPQHF
D: NA; size: NA; V: TRBV3-1/TRBV3-2; J: TRBJ2-3; DNA: TGTGCCAGCAGCCTCGGCCGAGAGGCAGATACGCAGTATTTT; CDR3: CASSLGREADTQYF
D: TRBD1; size: NA; V: TRBV25-1; J: TRBJ2-1; DNA: TGTGCCAGCACTGGGACAGGGTTTGGTGAGCAGTTCTTC; CDR3: CASTGTGFGEQFF
D: NA; size: NA; V: TRBV25-1; J: TRBJ1-2; DNA: TGTGCCAGCAGTGGGGCCAGGGTCTCTAGCTATGGCTACACCTTC; CDR3: CASSGARVSSYGYTF
D: NA; size: NA; V: TRBV19; J: TRBJ2-7; DNA: TGTGCCAGTAGTATAGATCACGACCTCGGGTACGAGCAGTACTTC; CDR3: CASSIDHDLGYEQYF
D: NA; size: NA; V: TRBV5-5; J: TRBJ2-3; DNA: TGTGCCAGCAGCTTGGTTTTGCGGGGCACAGATACGCAGTATTTT; CDR3: CASSLVLRGTDTQYF
D: TRBD2; size: NA; V: TRBV4-3; J: TRBJ2-7; DNA: TGCGCCAGCAGCCAAGATTCAACTAGCGGGGGCCTCTTAGGATACGAGCAGTACTTC; CDR3: CASSQDSTSGGLLGYEQYF
D: TRBD1; size: NA; V: TRBV19; J: TRBJ1-2; DNA: TGTGCCACCAAGGAGGGGGCAAGTGGCTACACCTTC; CDR3: CATKEGASGYTF
D: NA; size: NA; V: TRBV7-2; J: TRBJ1-5; DNA: TGTGCCAGCAGCTTGGATTATGGAGGCAATCAGCCCCAGCATTTT; CDR3: CASSLDYGGNQPQHF
D: NA; size: NA; V: TRBV15; J: TRBJ1-4; DNA: TGTGCCACCAGCAGAGATATAGGGACAACTAATGAAAAACTGTTTTTT; CDR3: CATSRDIGTTNEKLFF
D: NA; size: NA; V: TRBV7-2; J: TRBJ1-5; DNA: TGTGCCAGCAGCTTGGGGGCCTGGGGGGTGGGCAATCAGCCCCAGCATTTT; CDR3: CASSLGAWGVGNQPQHF
D: NA; size: NA; V: TRBV12-5; J: TRBJ2-2; DNA: TGTGCTAGTGGTTTGGCTCGGGCGGGGCGTCCTCACACCGGGGAGCTGTTTTTT; CDR3: CASGLARAGRPHTGELFF
D: TRBD2; size: NA; V: TRBV5-4; J: TRBJ2-3; DNA: TGTGCCAGCAGCTTCGGCGGGGGAACAGATACGCAGTATTTT; CDR3: CASSFGGGTDTQYF
D: NA; size: few; V: TRBV6-2/TRBV6-3; J: TRBJ2-7; DNA: TGTGCCAGCAGTAGACAGTTCTACGAGCAGTACTTC; CDR3: CASSRQFYEQYF
D: NA; size: NA; V: TRBV7-9; J: TRBJ2-3; DNA: TGTGCCAGCAGCTTGTCAGGGTCTAGCACAGATACGCAGTATTTT; CDR3: CASSLSGSSTDTQYF
D: NA; size: NA; V: TRBV9; J: TRBJ2-1; DNA: TGTGCCAGCAGCGTAGCGGGGAATGAGCAGTTCTTC; CDR3: CASSVAGNEQFF
D: TRBD1; size: NA; V: TRBV2; J: TRBJ2-3; DNA: TGTGCCAGCAGTGAGCAAGGGCAGGGGGCAGATACGCAGTATTTT; CDR3: CASSEQGQGADTQYF
D: TRBD2; size: NA; V: TRBV27; J: TRBJ2-7; DNA: TGTGCCAGCCGCAAGGGGTTCCTAGCGGGGGAGCAGTACTTC; CDR3: CASRKGFLAGEQYF
D: NA; size: NA; V: TRBV29-1; J: TRBJ1-1; DNA: TGCAGCGTTGCGGCCTTTCTAGACGTGAACACTGAAGCTTTCTTT; CDR3: CSVAAFLDVNTEAFF
D: NA; size: NA; V: TRBV7-3; J: TRBJ2-1; DNA: TGTGCCAGCAGGAGGGGGGAGAGCTCCTACAATGAGCAGTTCTTC; CDR3: CASRRGESSYNEQFF
D: NA; size: once; V: TRBV7-8; J: TRBJ2-5; DNA: TGTGCCAGCAGCTTAGCGTTCGTAACAGTCCAAGAGACCCAGTACTTC; CDR3: CASSLAFVTVQETQYF
D: TRBD1; size: few; V: TRBV3-1/TRBV3-2; J: TRBJ1-2; DNA: TGTGCCAGCAGCCCCCGTTCCCGGGGCAGGGGGTCGAATGGCGGCTACACCTTC; CDR3: CASSPRSRGRGSNGGYTF
D: TRBD1; size: once; V: TRBV10-3; J: TRBJ1-6; DNA: TGTGCCATCAGTGAGATTGGGAAGGGGGCGCATTCACCCCTCCACTTT; CDR3: CAISEIGKGAHSPLHF
D: NA; size: NA; V: TRBV7-7; J: TRBJ2-3; DNA: TGTGCTAGCAGCTTGGGGCTAGGATATCAAGATACGCAGTATTTT; CDR3: CASSLGLGYQDTQYF